This T cell receptor beta chain was obtained from a study of T cell repertoires in cytomegalovirus infection. At the level of the study: Newly reported HLA-C-restricted and thoroughly characterized HLA-B-restricted CMV epitopes were employed. An indication of both CMV infection and matching HLA type came from public TCR beta signatures. General study points: Cumulated frequencies of public TCR beta families served to identify carriers of CMV plus the relevant HLA. Ex vivo responses were dominated by HLA-C-restricted CMV-specific TCR beta clonotypes.

A single record per CDR3 protein comes from TCRdb applying MiXCR to the reads. The sample holds fewer than 650,000 distinct CDR3 sequences, almost 40% seen once. Trimming shortened V by 3 bases and J by 1 base, and 10 bases separated the two germline ends. The CDR3 contains 15 residues. Germline V gene data show CDR1 as SEHNR and CDR2 as FQNEAQ (reference sequence). This clonotype has a handful of counts. What it recognizes is unknown. Here the sequenced sample was cultured PBMCs, taken from culture after CMV antigen stimulation. The receptor was derived from a human donor in good health (CMV status not recorded). Some clones in this sample may be carry-over from other donors' samples. The rearrangement links TRBV7-9 to TRBJ1-3; no clear D. CDR3 sequence: CASSLDGLSGNTIYF. The CDR3 region has the DNA TGTGCCAGCAGCTTGGACGGCCTATCTGGAAACACCATATATTTT.